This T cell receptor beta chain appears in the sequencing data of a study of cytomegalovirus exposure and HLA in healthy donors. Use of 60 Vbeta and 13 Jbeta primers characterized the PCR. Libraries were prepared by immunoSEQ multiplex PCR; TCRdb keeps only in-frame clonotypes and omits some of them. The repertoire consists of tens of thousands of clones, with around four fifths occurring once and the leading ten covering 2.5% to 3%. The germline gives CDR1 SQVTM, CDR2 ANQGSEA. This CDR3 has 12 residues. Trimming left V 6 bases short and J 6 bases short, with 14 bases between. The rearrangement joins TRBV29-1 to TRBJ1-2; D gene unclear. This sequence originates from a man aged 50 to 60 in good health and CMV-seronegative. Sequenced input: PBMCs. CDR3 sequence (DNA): TGCAGCGTCGAACAAGGAGACCATGGCTACACCTTC. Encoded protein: CSVEQGDHGYTF.